The clone carrying this TCR beta chain was counted at least ten times. The antigen remains unidentified. For TCRbeta, the library was prepared with unique molecular identifiers. From the PCR reads, TCRdb called clonotypes with MiXCR, one entry per CDR3 protein. The sample has about 230,000 distinct CDR3 sequences, 11% seen once. The record originates from a study of T-cell reconstitution after alpha-beta-depleted transplantation in children. Broader study findings: Most T-cell counts and diversity one year after the transplant came from T cells that were newly produced.

The CDR3 loop spans 10 amino acids. V lost 8 bases and J 2 bases, leaving 5 bases between the germline ends. Germline CDR1 and CDR2: SQVTM and ANQGSEA. The chain employs TRBV29-1 and TRBJ2-3; D call uncertain. This TCR derives from a child under two years old with acute myeloid leukemia, due to receive a stem cell transplant. The source was PBMCs, collected before TCRalphabeta/CD19-depleted stem cell transplant. CDR3 residues: CSSYTDTQYF. CDR3 nucleotides: TGCAGCTCATACACAGATACGCAGTATTTT.